This TCR beta chain was obtained from a study of CD8 T cells in Susac syndrome. Looked up from germline, CDR1 is MDHEN and CDR2 is SYDVKM. CDR3 length equals 12 residues. The V and J ends lost 3 bases and 11 bases respectively, with 11 bases between them. A single count supports this clonotype. CD8+ and CD4+ T cells circulating in blood were sequenced for TCR beta. Roughly 0.5 to 1 ug RNA was reverse transcribed with random hexamers. Across 54 Vbeta and 13 Jbeta, immunoSEQ multiplex PCR amplified TCR beta CDR3. Each CDR3 protein is one row after TCRdb ran MiXCR on the immunoSEQ multiplex PCR reads. The data contain 150,000 to 200,000 distinct CDR3 sequences, roughly 94% of them singletons.

The clonotype was recovered from a human donor with multiple sclerosis. The sample taken for sequencing was CD4+ T cells from PBMCs. The chain is built from TRBV28 and TRBJ2-4; D call uncertain. CDR3 sequence: CASSFPENFQYF. In nucleotides, the CDR3 is TGTGCCAGCAGTTTTCCTGAAAATTTTCAGTACTTC.